The 10 T cell receptor beta chains below come from one sample, sequenced in a study of T cell repertoires in cytomegalovirus infection. Antigen specificity for these receptors is unknown. TCRdb processed the reads anew with MiXCR; each CDR3 protein has one entry. Of 900,000 to 950,000 distinct CDR3 sequences in the sample, more than 25% were seen once. Specimen: cultured CD8+ T cells from PBMCs, collected from culture after CMV antigen stimulation. Receptors originate from a human donor in good health (CMV status not recorded). Some clones in this sample may be carry-over from other donors' samples.

The chain employs TRBV6-5 and TRBJ1-6, with 11 nucleotides matching TRBD1. V gave up 6 bases and J gave up 9 bases; unmatched junction bases: 7. Germline assignment: CDR1 MNHEY and CDR2 SVGAGI. This CDR3 is built from 15 residues. The CDR3 DNA follows: TGTGCCAGCAGCACGGACAGGGGGCGAGGTTCACCCCTCCACTTT. This translates into CASSTDRGRGSPLHF.

On this clonotype itself: A much bigger clone sits one base away, suggesting this may be a read error. The chain is built from TRBV7-2 and TRBJ2-2; 8 bases fit TRBD2. With 3 bases clipped from V and 2 bases from J, the junction kept 11 bases outside the gene matches. Germline CDR1 is SGHTA and CDR2 is FQGNSA. There are 18 residues in the CDR3. CDR3 nucleotide sequence: TGTGCCAGCAGCTTTTGGGGACTAGTGGGGTTAAACACCGGGGAGCTGTTTTTT. It codes for CASSFWGLVGLNTGELFF.

Ten or more counts support this clonotype. The V gene is TRBV11-2, the J gene TRBJ2-2; 9 bases are a match to TRBD1. This CDR3 is 19 amino acids long. Germline CDR1 reads SGHAT; CDR2 reads FQNNGV. V was clipped by 4 bases and J by 4 bases; unmatched bases: 16. CDR3 nucleotides: TGTGCCAGCAGCTCCTTCCTGGGATCGGGACAGGGAGGCACCGGGGAGCTGTTTTTT. The encoded protein is CASSSFLGSGQGGTGELFF. Looking up the rest from reference TRBV11-2 and TRBJ2-2 gives the full variable domain: EAGVAQSPRYKIIEKRQSVAFWCNPISGHATLYWYQQILGQGPKLLIQFQNNGVVDDSQLPKDRFSAERLKGVDSTLKIQPAKLEDSAVYLCASSSFLGSGQGGTGELFFGEGSRLTVL.

J is TRBJ2-3 and V is TRBV12-3 or TRBV12-4; D is perhaps TRBD2 (6 bases). Between the trimmed V and J ends, which lost 3 bases and 6 bases, there was a span of 16 bases. The CDR3 extends over 15 amino acids. CDR3 in DNA: TGTGCCAGCAGTTTGGAGGGGAGCTTCCTCGATACGCAGTATTTT. Translated, it gives CASSLEGSFLDTQYF.

This clonotype was seen ten or more times. This sequence joins TRBV4-1 and TRBJ2-2, with TRBD1 as a possible D gene (6 bases). The CDR3 spans 14 residues. Trimming cost V 4 bases and J 6 bases, with 12 bases left between them. Germline CDR1 and CDR2: MGHRA and YSYEKL. The CDR3 bases are TGCGCCAGCAGCCTACAGGGATCAGCCGGGGAGCTGTTTTTT. It translates to CASSLQGSAGELFF.

This clonotype showed up just a few times. This chain joins TRBV6-5 and TRBJ2-5; TRBD1 matches at 7 bases. From germline, CDR1 is MNHEY and CDR2 SVGAGI. The CDR3 totals 16 residues. V shed 0 bases, J shed 3 bases, and the junction held 7 bases outside the gene matches. CDR3 region: CASSYSIADREETQYF. The CDR3 nucleotides read TGTGCCAGCAGTTACTCGATTGCCGACAGGGAAGAGACCCAGTACTTC.

In regard to this clonotype: Because the CDR3 is missing its conserved closing phenylalanine or tryptophan, this is likely a read error. The V gene is TRBV7-8, the J gene TRBJ2-5; 10 positions agree with TRBD1. This CDR3 has 16 amino acids. Germline V gene lookup returns CDR1 SGHVS and CDR2 FQNEAQ. Trimming took 1 base from V and 2 from J; bases not matched to a gene: 4. CDR3 sequence: CASSLDGDRGQETQYS. The CDR3 nucleotides read TGTGCCAGCAGCTTAGATGGGGACAGGGGACAAGAGACCCAGTACTCC.

This sequence joins TRBV28 and TRBJ2-2; 10 bases agree with TRBD2. The ends lost 5 bases at V and 4 bases at J; junction bases unmatched: 10. This CDR3 spans 17 amino acids. Per germline, CDR1 MDHEN and CDR2 SYDVKM. CDR3 nucleotides: TGTGCCAGCAGTCCGAGCGGGGGGGCGCTAGGCACCGGGGAGCTGTTTTTT. Amino acids: CASSPSGGALGTGELFF.

J is TRBJ1-6 and V is TRBV6-6; weak D call: TRBD1 (6 bases). Trimming removed 5 bases at V and 7 bases at J, with 15 bases between. CDR1 is MNHNY and CDR2 is SVGAGI in the germline V gene (reference sequence). This CDR3 contains 15 residues. CDR3: CASSPLPGENSPLHF. The CDR3 nucleotides are TGTGCCAGCAGTCCCCTACCAGGGGAAAATTCACCCCTCCACTTT.

The V call is TRBV27, the J call TRBJ2-7; D not resolved. Trimming removed 2 bases at V and 5 bases at J, with 10 bases between. The CDR3 is 13 amino acids. Germline CDR1 MNHEY, CDR2 SMNVEV (reference sequence). The CDR3 DNA reads TGTGCCAGCAGTTTAATCTACCTACACGAGCAGTACTTC. Translating it yields CASSLIYLHEQYF.